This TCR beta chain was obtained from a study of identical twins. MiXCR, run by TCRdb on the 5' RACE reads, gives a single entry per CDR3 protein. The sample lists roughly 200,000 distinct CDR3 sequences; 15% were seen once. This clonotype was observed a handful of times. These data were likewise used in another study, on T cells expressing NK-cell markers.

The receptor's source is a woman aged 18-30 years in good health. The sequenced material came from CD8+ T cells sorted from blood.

In nucleotides, the CDR3 is TGTGCCAGCAAGGTCACCGGGGAGCTGTTTTTT. It translates to CASKVTGELFF. This chain joins TRBV12-3 or TRBV12-4 and TRBJ2-2; D is unresolved. V lost 7 bases, J lost 4 bases, and 4 bases lay in between. CDR3 length equals 11 residues.